The present T cell receptor (beta chain) was sequenced within a study of T cell responses to AZD1222 COVID-19 vaccine. Between the trimmed V and J ends, which lost 5 bases and 5 bases, there was a span of 10 bases. This CDR3 spans 12 amino acids. The germline V gene encodes CDR1 SGHAT and CDR2 FQNNGV. The protocol was immunoSEQ multiplex PCR, while the TCRdb copy is restricted to in-frame clones and leaves out a portion. The sample records approximately 120,000 clones, 70% to 90% being singletons. For this clone: Antigen specificity is unknown.

Study-wide findings and caveats: The repertoires were collected only after the peak T cell response. Spike-specific TCR repertoires showed rising breadth and depth after two AZD1222 doses. Unmutated variant regions reportedly attract nearly half of all spike-specific TCRs. Donors, mostly white British, included more females; clonal diversity was possibly underestimated.

The rearrangement uses TRBV11-2 and TRBJ2-7; TRBD1 might be the D (5 bases). The sequencing used peripheral blood, collected on day 0 of MenACWY control vaccination. The TCR sequence derives from an adult in good health. The CDR3, as DNA: TGTGCCAGCAGCATCAGGGTAGACGAGCAGTACTTC. It translates to CASSIRVDEQYF.